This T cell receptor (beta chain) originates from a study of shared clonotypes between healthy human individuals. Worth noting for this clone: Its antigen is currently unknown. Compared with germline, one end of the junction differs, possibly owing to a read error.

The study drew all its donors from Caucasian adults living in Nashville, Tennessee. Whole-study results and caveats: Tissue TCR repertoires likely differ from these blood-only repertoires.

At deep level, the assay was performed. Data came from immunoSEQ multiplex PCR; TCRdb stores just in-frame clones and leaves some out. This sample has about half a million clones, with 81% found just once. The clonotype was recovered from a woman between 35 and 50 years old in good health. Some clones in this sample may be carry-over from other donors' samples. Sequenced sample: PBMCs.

CDR3 bases: TGTGCCAGCTCCTGGACAGGGGTCGGTCTCACCGTGGAGCTGTTTTTT. Protein product: CASSWTGVGLTVELFF. V is TRBV2 and J is TRBJ2-2, with TRBD1 matching 9 bases. This CDR3 spans 16 amino acids. The germline V gene has CDR1 SNHLY and CDR2 FYNNEI.